Below are 22 T cell receptor beta chains sequenced from a single sample in a study of shared clonotypes between healthy human individuals (dated by TCRdb to 2018 to 2021). Library preparation was by the immunoSEQ multiplex PCR assay. The table comes from immuneACCESS by way of TCRdb, which keeps in-frame sequences with V and J called. Part of the clones is missing from these tables; in studies checked, under half for an unresolved V gene and the rest for unknown reasons. The sample includes roughly 2,000,000 clones, with about 95% observed a single time. Of the sample, approximately 1% falls within the top ten clones. CD8 naive samples were obtained by positive selection for CCR7 among CD45RO-negative cells, yielding a CD45RA+CCR7+ population from which TemRA cells were excluded. The material sequenced was naive CD8+ T cells sorted from blood. Sample cell subset or site, as interpreted from the label and publication: CD45RA+CCR7+. The receptors were gathered from a young man in good health.

This chain links TRBV6-5 with TRBJ2-1, with 10 bases that match TRBD2. The CDR3 extends over 15 amino acids. The V and J ends lost 0 bases and 12 bases, in that order; junction bases with no gene match: 8. Germline loops: CDR1 MNHEY, CDR2 SVGAGI. DNA for the CDR3: TGTGCCAGCAGTTACTCGGCTAGCGGGAGTGCTAGGCAGTTCTTC. This sequence encodes CASSYSASGSARQFF.

The V gene is TRBV7-8, the J gene TRBJ2-7; D might be TRBD1 (6 bases). Germline V gives CDR1 SGHVS, CDR2 FQNEAQ. V shed 1 base and J shed 5 bases, with 12 bases lying between them. The CDR3 sequence is 14 residues long. The CDR3 DNA is TGTGCCAGCAGCTTAGGGCAGGGGCACCACGAGCAGTACTTC. Protein: CASSLGQGHHEQYF.

The chain couples TRBV6-1 to TRBJ2-7; D may correspond to TRBD1 or TRBD2 (6 bases each). Germline CDR1 and CDR2: MNHNS and SASEGT. The CDR3 is 15 amino acids. Trimming pared 1 base from V and 1 base from J, leaving 11 bases between. CDR3 DNA sequence: TGTGCCAGCAGTGAAGGCCGGGGGCAATCCTACGAGCAGTACTTC. Translation: CASSEGRGQSYEQYF.

A word on this clone: This sample also contains other DNA sequences that code for the same CDR3. CDR3 nucleotide sequence: TGTGCCAGCAGTGAAGCGTCTAGCGGATCCTACGAGCAGTACTTC. Translated, it gives CASSEASSGSYEQYF. The genes are TRBV6-1 and TRBJ2-7; 7 positions match TRBD2. V gave up 0 bases and J gave up 1 base; unmatched junction bases: 3. Germline lookup yields CDR1 MNHNS and CDR2 SASEGT. The CDR3 length is 15 residues.

The chain recombines TRBV27 with TRBJ2-3; D not certain. The germline CDR1 and CDR2 sequences are MNHEY and SMNVEV (reference sequence). V lost 4 bases to trimming and J lost 1 base, with 9 bases between them. This CDR3 contains 14 residues. DNA of the CDR3: TGTGCCAGCAGTTCCCTAGAAGGCACAGATACGCAGTATTTT. Translation gives CASSSLEGTDTQYF.

J is TRBJ2-7 and V is TRBV9; TRBD1 is a possible D gene (5 bases). The CDR3 spans 15 residues. The ends were cut back, 2 bases at V and 2 bases at J, with 14 bases in the middle. Germline-derived CDR1 and CDR2 are SGDLS and YYNGEE. CDR3 sequence reads: CASSVGRDSPYEQYF. The DNA of the CDR3 is TGTGCCAGCAGCGTTGGCAGGGATAGCCCCTACGAGCAGTACTTC.

V gene TRBV10-1 combines with J gene TRBJ2-7; D unclear. Germline assignment: CDR1 WNHNN and CDR2 SYGVQD (reference sequence). The CDR3 is made up of 13 amino acids. V dropped 1 base and J dropped 0 bases, with 4 bases sitting between them. CDR3 coding DNA: TGCGCCAGCAGTGAGTTTCTCTCCTACGAGCAGTACTTC. Its translation: CASSEFLSYEQYF.

Here the CDR3 DNA reads TGTGCCAGCAGTGCCCGGACAGGGGGCTCAACAGATACGCAGTATTTT. Translating gives CASSARTGGSTDTQYF. The chain is built from TRBV6-1 and TRBJ2-3; TRBD1 matches at 11 bases. CDR1 is MNHNS, CDR2 SASEGT, per germline. This CDR3 has 16 residues. The J segment lost 3 bases and the V segment lost 4 bases, leaving 6 bases of the junction unmatched.

V gene TRBV28 combines with J gene TRBJ1-5; TRBD1 matches 7 bases. V lost 6 bases, J lost 5 bases, and 4 bases stayed unmatched. The CDR3 runs 13 residues. Germline loops: CDR1 MDHEN, CDR2 SYDVKM. Here the CDR3 DNA reads TGTGCCAGCAGAGACAGGGACCATCAGCCCCAGCATTTT. It translates to CASRDRDHQPQHF.

The J gene is TRBJ2-7, the V gene TRBV1; the table calls TRBD2, which could not be checked here. TRBV1 is a pseudogene. The CDR3 covers 15 residues. CDR3 coding DNA: TGCACCAGCAGCCCGGGACTAGCGGTTTCCTACGAGCAGTACTTC. This gives the protein CTSSPGLAVSYEQYF.

The sample holds one count of this clone. The chain's CDR3 is CASSVGLAGVPPTHEQFF. CDR3 nucleotides: TGTGCCAGCAGCGTGGGACTAGCGGGAGTTCCTCCCACCCATGAGCAGTTCTTC. This chain connects TRBV7-9 to TRBJ2-1; 14 bases agree with TRBD2. CDR3 size: 18 residues. CDR1 is SEHNR, CDR2 FQNEAQ, per germline (reference sequence). The J segment lost 8 bases and the V segment lost 5 bases, leaving 14 bases of the junction unmatched. The whole variable domain, remainder taken from reference TRBV7-9 and TRBJ2-1, is DTGVSQNPRHKITKRGQNVTFRCDPISEHNRLYWYRQTLGQGPEFLTYFQNEAQLEKSRLLSDRFSAERPKGSFSTLEIQRTEQGDSAMYLCASSVGLAGVPPTHEQFFGPGTRLTVL.

The rearrangement uses TRBV28 and TRBJ2-3; possibly TRBD1 for D (6 bases). Germline CDR1 is MDHEN and CDR2 is SYDVKM. Trimming pared 3 bases from V and 0 bases from J, leaving 16 bases between. The CDR3 sequence is 17 residues long. As DNA, the CDR3 is TGTGCCAGCAGTTTCAGTTCCTGGGGGACAAGCACAGATACGCAGTATTTT. Its protein product is CASSFSSWGTSTDTQYF.

Points on this clone: The same CDR3 can be traced to other DNA sequences in this sample. The V call is TRBV9, the J call TRBJ2-1; D not resolved. V lost 4 bases to trimming and J lost 2 bases, with 7 bases between them. CDR3 length equals 13 residues. CDR1 and CDR2 (germline): SGDLS, YYNGEE. The CDR3 loop reads CASSPGPYNEQFF. For the CDR3, the DNA is TGTGCCAGCAGCCCAGGCCCCTACAATGAGCAGTTCTTC. The full variable domain, completed using reference TRBV9 and TRBJ2-1, is DSGVTQTPKHLITATGQRVTLRCSPRSGDLSVYWYQQSLDQGLQFLIQYYNGEERAKGNILERFSAQQFPDLHSELNLSSLELGDSALYFCASSPGPYNEQFFGPGTRLTVL.

V and J are TRBV13 and TRBJ2-3; the match to TRBD1 covers 9 bases. The V segment lost 5 bases and the J segment 2 bases; nucleotides outside the gene matches: 11. The germline CDR1 and CDR2 sequences are PRHDT and FYEKMQ (reference sequence). The CDR3 is made up of 17 amino acids. The DNA of the CDR3 is TGTGCCAGCAGCCCTCGGGGTCGGGACAGGGTCACAGATACGCAGTATTTT. It encodes CASSPRGRDRVTDTQYF.

As regards this clone: This specimen includes other DNA sequences encoding the same CDR3. V gene TRBV6-5 combines with J gene TRBJ2-7; TRBD2 matches at 9 bases. Germline CDR1 MNHEY, CDR2 SVGAGI. The V segment lost 2 bases and the J segment 4 bases; nucleotides outside the gene matches: 3. This CDR3 has 14 residues. The CDR3 coding sequence is TGTGCCAGCAGTTACGGTCTAGCGGGGTACGAGCAGTACTTC. Translated: CASSYGLAGYEQYF.

V usage is TRBV30 and J usage is TRBJ2-3; 7 bases are shared with TRBD1. This CDR3 is built from 15 residues. After removal of 1 base from V and 0 bases from J, the junction contained 4 bases not matched to a gene. CDR1 GTSNPN and CDR2 SVGIG come from the germline V gene (reference sequence). DNA of the CDR3: TGTGCCTGGAGTGGTGGGACAGCTAGCACAGATACGCAGTATTTT. It is translated as CAWSGGTASTDTQYF.

The rearrangement links TRBV28 to TRBJ1-1; D is unclear. This CDR3 has 13 amino acids. The germline V gene encodes CDR1 MDHEN and CDR2 SYDVKM. Trimming pared 6 bases from V and 7 bases from J, leaving 15 bases between. In nucleotides, the CDR3 is TGTGCCAGCAGGCAGGAGGGAGCGGTTGAAGCTTTCTTT. Translated, it gives CASRQEGAVEAFF.

V gene TRBV7-6 combines with J gene TRBJ2-7, with TRBD2 matching 7 bases. This CDR3 is built from 14 residues. CDR1 is SGHVS and CDR2 is FNYEAQ in the germline V gene. The V segment lost 5 bases and the J segment 3 bases; nucleotides outside the gene matches: 7. The CDR3 bases are TGTGCCAGCAGCCCCCGTTCGGGAGGCTACGAGCAGTACTTC. Its protein is CASSPRSGGYEQYF.

The CDR3 loop is CASSSLRLGVDTGELFF. DNA of the CDR3: TGTGCCAGCAGTTCCCTCAGGTTGGGGGTCGACACCGGGGAGCTGTTTTTT. The chain is built from TRBV27 and TRBJ2-2, with D perhaps TRBD1 or TRBD2 (5 bases each). The CDR3 length is 17 residues. V was pared by 4 bases and J by 3 bases, with 18 bases between. Germline lookup yields CDR1 MNHEY and CDR2 SMNVEV (reference sequence).

The chain uses TRBV6-5 and TRBJ1-1; TRBD1 is a possible D gene (6 bases). Germline CDR1 is MNHEY and CDR2 is SVGAGI. The ends were cut back, 6 bases at V and 1 base at J, with 15 bases in the middle. The CDR3 is made up of 15 amino acids. The DNA of the CDR3 is TGTGCCAGCAGCCGCGCGCGGACAGCGAACACTGAAGCTTTCTTT. Translation gives CASSRARTANTEAFF.

This clone was detected a few times. Within the sample, other DNA sequences also encode this same CDR3. The chain is built from TRBV6-5 and TRBJ1-2, with D unresolved. The CDR3 covers 13 residues. Trimming took off 2 bases at V and 0 bases at J, with 4 bases between the two ends. CDR1 is MNHEY, CDR2 SVGAGI, per germline. The CDR3 loop is CASSYGPNYGYTF. The CDR3 bases are TGTGCCAGCAGTTACGGACCTAACTATGGCTACACCTTC.

This sequence joins TRBV6-1 and TRBJ2-1, with no clear D. The CDR3 runs 17 residues. V was clipped by 4 bases and J by 5 bases, with 21 bases between them. From germline, CDR1 is MNHNS and CDR2 SASEGT. The chain's CDR3 is CASSAATYGSKHNEQFF. CDR3 nucleotide sequence: TGTGCCAGCAGTGCAGCAACGTATGGGTCGAAACACAATGAGCAGTTCTTC.